The present T cell receptor beta chain was sequenced within a study of T cells in Graves' hyperthyroidism and ophthalmopathy. At the level of the study: Peripheral blood draws took place at initial diagnosis, ahead of any treatment. Study results and limitations: The majority of expanded thyroid clonotypes above 0.001 also appeared in blood.

Uncontrolled infection, other autoimmune disease, pregnancy or lactation barred patients from enrollment. Together with thyroid ultrasound, orbital computed tomography, serum thyroxine and TRAb, clinical symptoms were used for diagnoses. RNA transcripts provided the source from which TCR beta CDR3 regions were amplified. HTBI primers were the set used in a first-round RT-PCR of the TCR CDR3. From the multiplex PCR reads, TCRdb called clonotypes with MiXCR, one entry per CDR3 protein. Of hundreds of thousands of distinct CDR3 sequences in the sample, roughly 15% were seen once. This clonotype was recorded at least ten times. Its specificity is not known. The sequence came from a man between 18 and 29 years old with Graves' ophthalmopathy. Sequences were obtained from blood.

CDR3 loop: CASRILAGGQETQYF. Here the CDR3 DNA reads TGTGCCAGCAGGATACTAGCGGGGGGACAAGAGACCCAGTACTTC. The chain employs TRBV2 and TRBJ2-5; 12 bases map to TRBD2. Germline V gene data show CDR1 as SNHLY and CDR2 as FYNNEI. The CDR3 has 15 amino acids. After removal of 6 bases from V and 2 bases from J, the junction contained 4 bases not matched to a gene.